This entry describes one T cell receptor beta chain. This clonotype has a count of ten or more. It lacks a known antigen. It has no much larger one-base neighbor in the sample; base qualities were not kept. The library was obtained by RACE. TCRdb records NextSeq 500 as the sequencer. During library preparation, unique molecular identifiers were attached to individual cDNA molecules so that TCRs could be counted quantitatively and reproducibly. The original pipeline was this. The median number of TCRs per sample was over 95,000, ranging from 23,224 to 690,600. The Decombinator software suite was used to annotate the V, J and CDR3 of the TCR reads. To make PS versus PT1 abundance plots, every sample was subsampled to the same number of TCRs (28,000). TCRs were defined as expanded if absent before sensitization and observed at least eight times at the 2-week time point. TCRdb passed the public sequencing reads through fastp at Q25 and MiXCR, retaining productive beta sequences. Rows are unified per CDR3 protein, each entry keeping the most common DNA and genes. TCRdb assigned the V and J calls; the authors' analysis was not used. For this sample there are tens of thousands of distinct CDR3 sequences; over 7.5% appear just once. 20% to 30% of the sample is in the top ten clones.

Taken with the paper, the label for time point translates to: patch test 3, about 24 weeks after DPC sensitization. The treatment or condition label of this sample denotes: therapeutic diphenylcyclopropenone sensitization with weekly scalp DPC. Total RNA was extracted from unfractionated whole blood that had been collected in Tempus Blood RNA tubes. At each patch-test visit, blood was drawn before the patch test was applied. Eligible patients were aged 18 to 70, diagnosed with alopecia, deemed suitable for DPC therapy, and excluded if pregnant. These data come from a study of human T cells and chemical hapten exposure (dated by TCRdb to 2020 to 2023). About the investigation overall: For sensitization, 2% DPC in acetone was applied to a roughly 2 cm by roughly 2 cm area of upper inner arm skin. Patients additionally received weekly therapeutic DPC doses to the scalp throughout the approximately 25-week study period. Patch testing was performed on the upper back with Finn chambers containing 0.01% DPC, and the patch tests were scored after 6 days according to International Contact Dermatitis Research Group standards. The patient cohort, mostly female, included alopecia areata with under or over 50% scalp involvement, alopecia totalis and alopecia universalis. Libraries were combined into a pool for sequencing, and differences in TCR yield between samples came mainly from small differences in library volumes within the pool. Peripheral blood TCR repertoire changes were tracked in vivo in alopecia patients during primary and secondary sensitization to the hapten diphenylcyclopropenone (DPC). Blood was sampled from patients pre-sensitization (week 0) and at 2, 6 and about 24 weeks after DPC sensitization. Around 30 alopecia patients provided blood for TCR sequencing at one to four time points (pre-sensitization, 2, 6 and 24 weeks). Both TCR alpha and TCR beta chains were sequenced from each blood RNA sample. What the authors observed across the whole study: Because all patients had alopecia, a presumed autoimmune disease, the immune response of the patients might differ from that of healthy individuals. DPC sensitization did not change the number of TCRs with a frequency above 1 in 1000, and there was no evidence of changes in global repertoire structure. A positive correlation was found between the number of PT1 expanded TCRs and patch test score, with significance reached at thresholds 8, 16 and 32 but not 4. Compared with pre-sensitization or healthy control sets, expanded TCRs formed significantly more large CDR3 similarity clusters, which is consistent with antigen-driven responses. Repeated subsampling changed both the strength of the expansion versus patch-test correlation and the threshold at which that correlation became significant.

This TCR was sampled from a man aged 45-65 years with alopecia areata. Some clones in this sample may be carry-over from other donors' samples. Sample: whole blood, taken in connection with sensitization to the hapten diphenylcyclopropenone (DPC).

The CDR3 region: CATSRDLTGELFF. The DNA reads as follows: TGTGCCACCAGCAGAGATTTGACCGGGGAGCTGTTTTTT. The chain uses TRBV15 and TRBJ2-2; there is no confident call for the D gene. Including cysteine and phenylalanine, the CDR3 has 13 amino acids. Only the CDR3 DNA is retained, 39 bases long and in frame from the first base. V and J are truncated by 0 bases and 5 bases respectively, leaving an intervening sequence of 4 bases. Via the germline V gene (reference sequence), CDR1 is LNHNV and CDR2 YYDKDF. The entire variable domain, with the stretches around the CDR3 drawn from the reference TRBV15 and TRBJ2-2 proteins, is DAMVIQNPRYQVTQFGKPVTLSCSQTLNHNVMYWYQQKSSQAPKLLFHYYDKDFNNEADTPDNFQSRRPNTSFCFLDIRSPGLGDTAMYLCATSRDLTGELFFGEGSRLTVL.